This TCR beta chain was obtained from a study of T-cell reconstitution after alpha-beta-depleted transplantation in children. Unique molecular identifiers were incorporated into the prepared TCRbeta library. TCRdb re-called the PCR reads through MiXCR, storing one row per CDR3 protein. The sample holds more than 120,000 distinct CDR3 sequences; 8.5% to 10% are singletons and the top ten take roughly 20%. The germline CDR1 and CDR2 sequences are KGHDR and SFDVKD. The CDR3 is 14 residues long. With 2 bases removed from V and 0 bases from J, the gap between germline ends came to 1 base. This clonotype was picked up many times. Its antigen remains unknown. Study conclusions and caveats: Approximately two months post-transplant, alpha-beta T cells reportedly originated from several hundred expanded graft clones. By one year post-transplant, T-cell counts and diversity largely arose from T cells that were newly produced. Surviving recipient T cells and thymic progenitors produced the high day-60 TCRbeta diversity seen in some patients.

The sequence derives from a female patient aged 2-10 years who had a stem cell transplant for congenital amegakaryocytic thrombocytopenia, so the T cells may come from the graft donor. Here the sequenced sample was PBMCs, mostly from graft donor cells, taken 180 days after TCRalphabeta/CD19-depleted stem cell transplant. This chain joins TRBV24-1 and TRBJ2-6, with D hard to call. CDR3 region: CATSDSSGANVLTF. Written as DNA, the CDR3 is TGTGCCACCAGTGATTCCTCTGGGGCCAACGTCCTGACTTTC.